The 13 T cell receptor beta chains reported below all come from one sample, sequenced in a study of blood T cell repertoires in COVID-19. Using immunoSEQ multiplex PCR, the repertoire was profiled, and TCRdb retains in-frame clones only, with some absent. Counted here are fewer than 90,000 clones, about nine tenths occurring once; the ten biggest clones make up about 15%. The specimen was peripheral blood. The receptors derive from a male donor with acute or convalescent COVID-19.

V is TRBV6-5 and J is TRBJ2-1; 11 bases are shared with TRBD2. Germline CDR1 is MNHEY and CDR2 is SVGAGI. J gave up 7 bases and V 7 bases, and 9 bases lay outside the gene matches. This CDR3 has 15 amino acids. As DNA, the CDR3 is TGTGCCAGCACCGTAGCGGGGGGGCCGGGTAATGAGCAGTTCTTC. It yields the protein CASTVAGGPGNEQFF.

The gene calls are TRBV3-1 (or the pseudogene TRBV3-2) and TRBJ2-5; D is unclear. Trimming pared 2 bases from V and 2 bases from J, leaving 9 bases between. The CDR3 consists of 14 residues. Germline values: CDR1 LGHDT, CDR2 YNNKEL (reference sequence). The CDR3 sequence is CASSQKRQQETQYF. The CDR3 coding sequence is TGTGCCAGCAGCCAAAAGCGTCAGCAAGAGACCCAGTACTTC.

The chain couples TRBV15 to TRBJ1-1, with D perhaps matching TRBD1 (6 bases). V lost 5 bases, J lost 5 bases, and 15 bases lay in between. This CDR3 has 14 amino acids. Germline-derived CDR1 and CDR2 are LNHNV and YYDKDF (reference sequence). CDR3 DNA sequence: TGTGCCACCAGCCCCGCCACAGGGAGTACTGAAGCTTTCTTT. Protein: CATSPATGSTEAFF.

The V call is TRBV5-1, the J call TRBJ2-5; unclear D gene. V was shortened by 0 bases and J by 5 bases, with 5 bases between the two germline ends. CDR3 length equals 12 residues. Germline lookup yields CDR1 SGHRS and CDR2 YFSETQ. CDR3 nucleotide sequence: TGCGCCAGCAGCTTGGCCATGGAGACCCAGTACTTC. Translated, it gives CASSLAMETQYF.

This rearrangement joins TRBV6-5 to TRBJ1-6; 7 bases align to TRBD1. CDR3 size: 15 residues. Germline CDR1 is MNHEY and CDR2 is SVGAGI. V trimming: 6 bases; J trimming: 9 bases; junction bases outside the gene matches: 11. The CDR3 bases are TGTGCCAGCAGACAAGACAGGGACGTAGGTTCACCCCTCCACTTT. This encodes CASRQDRDVGSPLHF.

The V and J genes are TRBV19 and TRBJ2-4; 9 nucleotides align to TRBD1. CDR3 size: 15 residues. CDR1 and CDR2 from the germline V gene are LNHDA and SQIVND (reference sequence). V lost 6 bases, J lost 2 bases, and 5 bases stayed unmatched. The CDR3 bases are TGTGCCAGTAGGGGAACAGGGGGCCCCAAAAACATTCAGTACTTC. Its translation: CASRGTGGPKNIQYF.

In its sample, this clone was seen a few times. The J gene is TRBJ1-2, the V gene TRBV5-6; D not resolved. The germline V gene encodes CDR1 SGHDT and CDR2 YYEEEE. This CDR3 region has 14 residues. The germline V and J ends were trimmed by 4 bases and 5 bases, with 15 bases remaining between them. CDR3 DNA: TGTGCCAGCAGCAGAATGGAGCCAGCTTATGGCTACACCTTC. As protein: CASSRMEPAYGYTF.

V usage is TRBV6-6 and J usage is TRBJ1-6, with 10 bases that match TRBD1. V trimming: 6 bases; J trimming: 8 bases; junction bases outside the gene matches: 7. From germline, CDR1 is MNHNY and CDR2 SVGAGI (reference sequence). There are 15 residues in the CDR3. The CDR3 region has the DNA TGTGCCAGCAGGACAGGGGGCGCGGGTGATTCACCCCTCCACTTT. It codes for CASRTGGAGDSPLHF.

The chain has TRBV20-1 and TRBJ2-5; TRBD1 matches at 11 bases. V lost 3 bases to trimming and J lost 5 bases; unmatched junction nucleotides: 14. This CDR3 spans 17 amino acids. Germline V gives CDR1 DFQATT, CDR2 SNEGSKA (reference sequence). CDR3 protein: CSASPREDRGLRETQYF. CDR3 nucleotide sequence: TGCAGTGCTAGTCCCAGAGAGGACAGGGGGCTTCGGGAGACCCAGTACTTC.

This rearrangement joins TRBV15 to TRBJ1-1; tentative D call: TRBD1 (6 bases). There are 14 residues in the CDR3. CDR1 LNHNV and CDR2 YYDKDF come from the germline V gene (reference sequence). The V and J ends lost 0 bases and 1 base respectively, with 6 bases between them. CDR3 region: CATSRDRGNTEAFF. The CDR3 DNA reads TGTGCCACCAGCAGAGACAGGGGGAACACTGAAGCTTTCTTT.

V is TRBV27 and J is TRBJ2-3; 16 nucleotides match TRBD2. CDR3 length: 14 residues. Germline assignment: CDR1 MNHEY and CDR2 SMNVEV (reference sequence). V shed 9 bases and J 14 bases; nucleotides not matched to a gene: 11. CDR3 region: CASDAPGLAGGPYF. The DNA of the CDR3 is TGTGCCAGTGATGCGCCGGGACTAGCGGGGGGGCCGTATTTT.

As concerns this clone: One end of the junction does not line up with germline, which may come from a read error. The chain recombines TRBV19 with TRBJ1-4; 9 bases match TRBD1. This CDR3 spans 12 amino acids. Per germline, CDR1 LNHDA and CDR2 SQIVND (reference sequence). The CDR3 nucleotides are TGTGCCAGTAGTATGGGGGACAGGGCCCAAACTTTT. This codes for CASSMGDRAQTF.

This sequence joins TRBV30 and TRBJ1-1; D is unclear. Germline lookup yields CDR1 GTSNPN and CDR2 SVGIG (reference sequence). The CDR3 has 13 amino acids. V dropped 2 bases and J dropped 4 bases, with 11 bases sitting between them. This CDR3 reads CAWSTSPGTEAFF. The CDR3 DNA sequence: TGTGCCTGGAGTACCAGCCCGGGCACTGAAGCTTTCTTT. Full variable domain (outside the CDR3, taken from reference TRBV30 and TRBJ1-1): SQTIHQWPATLVQPVGSPLSLECTVEGTSNPNLYWYRQAAGRGLQLLFYSVGIGQISSEVPQNLSASRPQDRQFILSSKKLLLSDSGFYLCAWSTSPGTEAFFGQGTRLTVV.